These 10 T cell receptor beta chains originate from one sample sequenced in a study of control samples from healthy donors and cancer patients. Measured with immunoSEQ multiplex PCR; TCRdb has only the in-frame clones, and not every one. In the table there are 100,000 to 150,000 clones, about 90% of which are singletons. The sample taken for sequencing was blood. Every receptor here comes from a woman between 50 and 59 years old in good health.

This chain joins TRBV6-5 and TRBJ1-1; the D gene is possibly TRBD1 (5 bases). Germline CDR1 reads MNHEY; CDR2 reads SVGAGI. The CDR3 consists of 15 residues. V gave up 6 bases and J gave up 0 bases, with 14 bases separating them. CDR3 in amino acids: CASREWDPLNTEAFF. In DNA form, the CDR3 reads TGTGCCAGCAGAGAGTGGGACCCGTTGAACACTGAAGCTTTCTTT.

The chain employs TRBV4-2 and TRBJ2-1; 13 bases are shared with TRBD2. CDR1 and CDR2 from the germline V gene are LGHNA and YNFKEQ. The CDR3 has 19 residues. V shed 5 bases, J shed 7 bases, and the junction held 17 bases outside the gene matches. CDR3 nucleotide sequence: TGTGCCAGCAGCATTCGGACTAGCGGGAGAATAAGAGGTGAAAATGAGCAGTTCTTC. Translation gives CASSIRTSGRIRGENEQFF.

CDR3 region: CASSQYDGNTEAFF. The CDR3, as DNA: TGTGCCAGCAGCCAATACGACGGAAACACTGAAGCTTTCTTT. This chain links TRBV3-1 (or the pseudogene TRBV3-2) with TRBJ1-1; D ambiguous. The V gene's germline CDR1 is LGHDT and CDR2 YNNKEL (reference sequence). The CDR3 runs to 14 residues. Trimming pared 2 bases from V and 2 bases from J, leaving 9 bases between.

The V call is TRBV28, the J call TRBJ1-5; the D gene is possibly TRBD1 (5 bases). CDR3 size: 15 residues. Germline assignment: CDR1 MDHEN and CDR2 SYDVKM. Trimming took 1 base from V and 5 from J, leaving 12 bases between them. CDR3 protein: CASSLYTGGYQPQHF. CDR3 coding DNA: TGTGCCAGCAGTTTATATACCGGGGGTTATCAGCCCCAGCATTTT.

The chain couples TRBV4-2 to TRBJ2-2; 8 nucleotides agree with TRBD1. Germline V gene sequence: CDR1 LGHNA, CDR2 YNFKEQ. The CDR3 contains 17 residues. The V gene end was trimmed by 3 bases and the J gene end by 6 bases; junction bases not matched to a gene: 12. The CDR3 loop is CASSHPTGQGEAGELFF. CDR3 DNA: TGTGCCAGCAGCCACCCAACTGGACAGGGCGAAGCCGGGGAGCTGTTTTTT.

The chain carries TRBV5-1 and TRBJ1-2, with D hard to call. The V end lost 4 bases, the J end lost 0 bases, and 10 bases lay between the germline ends. CDR1 and CDR2 from the germline V gene are SGHRS and YFSETQ. This CDR3 spans 14 amino acids. CDR3 sequence reads: CASSPTRTNYGYTF. The CDR3 DNA is TGCGCCAGCAGCCCTACAAGAACTAACTATGGCTACACCTTC.

V and J are TRBV7-9 and TRBJ1-2; 7 positions agree with TRBD1. V trimming: 7 bases; J trimming: 5 bases; junction bases outside the gene matches: 7. CDR3 length: 13 residues. Germline CDR1 SEHNR, CDR2 FQNEAQ (reference sequence). The CDR3 DNA sequence: TGTGCCAGCACTCGACAGGGAGGTTATGGCTACACCTTC. It is translated as CASTRQGGYGYTF.

The chain is built from TRBV7-8 and TRBJ2-5; D uncertain. There are 14 residues in the CDR3. Looked up from germline, CDR1 is SGHVS and CDR2 is FQNEAQ. V was clipped by 2 bases and J by 0 bases, with 7 bases between them. CDR3 DNA sequence: TGTGCCAGCAGCTTATCCGAGAACCAAGAGACCCAGTACTTC. It specifies CASSLSENQETQYF.

V is TRBV5-4 and J is TRBJ2-3, with D unresolved. V shed 4 bases and J shed 0 bases, with 6 bases lying between them. This CDR3 has 13 amino acids. Germline assignment: CDR1 SGHNT and CDR2 YYREEE (reference sequence). CDR3 DNA: TGTGCCAGCAGCCATCCTAGCACAGATACGCAGTATTTT. Translating gives CASSHPSTDTQYF. Based on the CDR3 plus reference TRBV5-4 and TRBJ2-3, the full variable domain is ETGVTQSPTHLIKTRGQQVTLRCSSQSGHNTVSWYQQALGQGPQFIFQYYREEENGRGNFPPRFSGLQFPNYSSELNVNALELDDSALYLCASSHPSTDTQYFGPGTRLTVL.

Concerning this clone itself: The sample has other DNA sequences that encode this CDR3 too. The chain recombines TRBV28 with TRBJ1-2, with unresolved D. Germline CDR1 and CDR2: MDHEN and SYDVKM. The CDR3 runs 12 residues. The ends were cut back, 5 bases at V and 2 bases at J, with 6 bases in the middle. The CDR3 DNA reads as TGTGCCAGCAGTCCACGGAACTATGGCTACACCTTC. Its protein is CASSPRNYGYTF.